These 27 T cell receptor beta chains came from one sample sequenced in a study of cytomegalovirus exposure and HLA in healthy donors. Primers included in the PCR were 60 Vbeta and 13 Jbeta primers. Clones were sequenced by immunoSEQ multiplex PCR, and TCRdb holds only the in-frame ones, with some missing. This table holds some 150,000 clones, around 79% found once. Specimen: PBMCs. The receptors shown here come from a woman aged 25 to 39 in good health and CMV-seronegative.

CDR3 protein: CASSQAGYYGYTF. The CDR3 DNA follows: TGTGCCAGCAGTCAAGCAGGGTACTATGGCTACACCTTC. The J gene is TRBJ1-2, the V gene TRBV6-5; weak D call: TRBD1 (5 bases). With 5 bases removed from V and 3 bases from J, the gap between germline ends came to 10 bases. This CDR3 is 13 amino acids long. Germline V CDR1 and CDR2: MNHEY, SVGAGI.

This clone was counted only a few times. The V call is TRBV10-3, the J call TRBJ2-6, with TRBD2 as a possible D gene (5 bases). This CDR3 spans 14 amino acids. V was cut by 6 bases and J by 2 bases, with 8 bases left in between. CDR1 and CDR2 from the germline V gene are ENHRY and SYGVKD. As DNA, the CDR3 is TGTGCCATCAGCCCGGGGACTGGGGCCAACGTCCTGACTTTC. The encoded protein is CAISPGTGANVLTF.

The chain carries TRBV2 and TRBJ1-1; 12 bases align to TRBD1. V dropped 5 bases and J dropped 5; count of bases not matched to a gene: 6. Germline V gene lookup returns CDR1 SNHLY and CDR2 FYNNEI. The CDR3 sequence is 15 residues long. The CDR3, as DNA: TGTGCCAGCAGTTGGGGACAGGGGGCGCAGACTGAAGCTTTCTTT. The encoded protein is CASSWGQGAQTEAFF.

CDR3 in amino acids: CSATGMGNTIYF. DNA of the CDR3: TGCAGCGCGACAGGGATGGGAAACACCATATATTTT. The V gene is TRBV29-1, the J gene TRBJ1-3; the match to TRBD1 covers 7 bases. Trimming removed 7 bases from V and 4 bases from J; junction bases left unmatched: 4. CDR1 and CDR2 (germline): SQVTM, ANQGSEA. The CDR3 loop spans 12 amino acids.

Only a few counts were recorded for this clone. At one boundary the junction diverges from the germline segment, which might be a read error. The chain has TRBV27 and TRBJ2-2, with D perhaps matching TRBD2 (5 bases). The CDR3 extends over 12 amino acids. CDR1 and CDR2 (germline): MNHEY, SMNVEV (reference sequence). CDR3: CASSLEDGVLFF. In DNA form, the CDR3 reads TGTGCCAGCAGTTTAGAAGACGGGGTGCTGTTTTTT.

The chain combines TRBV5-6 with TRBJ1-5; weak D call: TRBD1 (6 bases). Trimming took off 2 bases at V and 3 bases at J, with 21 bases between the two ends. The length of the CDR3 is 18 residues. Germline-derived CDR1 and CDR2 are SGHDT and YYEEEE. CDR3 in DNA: TGTGCCAGCAGCTTCTACTTTACACCCGGGACACACAATCAGCCCCAGCATTTT. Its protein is CASSFYFTPGTHNQPQHF. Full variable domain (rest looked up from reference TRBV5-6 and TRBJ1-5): DAGVTQSPTHLIKTRGQQVTLRCSPKSGHDTVSWYQQALGQGPQFIFQYYEEEERQRGNFPDRFSGHQFPNYSSELNVNALLLGDSALYLCASSFYFTPGTHNQPQHFGDGTRLSIL.

CDR3 bases: TGTGCCAGCAAATCTGGACAGGGGAACTATGGCTACACCTTC. This encodes CASKSGQGNYGYTF. The chain uses TRBV27 and TRBJ1-2, with 9 bases identical to TRBD1. Trimming at V came to 7 bases and at J to 2 bases, leaving 5 bases not matched to a gene. Germline CDR1 reads MNHEY; CDR2 reads SMNVEV (reference sequence). The CDR3 consists of 14 residues.

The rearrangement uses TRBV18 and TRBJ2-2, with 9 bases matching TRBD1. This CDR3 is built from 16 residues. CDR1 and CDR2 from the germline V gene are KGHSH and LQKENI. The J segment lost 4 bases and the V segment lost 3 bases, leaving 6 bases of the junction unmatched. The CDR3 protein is CASSPGGTGITGELFF. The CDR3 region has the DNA TGTGCCAGCTCACCTGGAGGGACAGGGATCACCGGGGAGCTGTTTTTT. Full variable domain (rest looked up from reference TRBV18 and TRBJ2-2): NAGVMQNPRHLVRRRGQEARLRCSPMKGHSHVYWYRQLPEEGLKFMVYLQKENIIDESGMPKERFSAEFPKEGPSILRIQQVVRGDSAAYFCASSPGGTGITGELFFGEGSRLTVL.

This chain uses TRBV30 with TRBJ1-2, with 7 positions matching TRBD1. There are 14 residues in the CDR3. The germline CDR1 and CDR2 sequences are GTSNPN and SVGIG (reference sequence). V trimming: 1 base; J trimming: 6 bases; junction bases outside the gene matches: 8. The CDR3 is CAWSGPGGLHGYTF. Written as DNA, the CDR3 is TGTGCCTGGAGTGGTCCAGGGGGTCTCCATGGCTACACCTTC.

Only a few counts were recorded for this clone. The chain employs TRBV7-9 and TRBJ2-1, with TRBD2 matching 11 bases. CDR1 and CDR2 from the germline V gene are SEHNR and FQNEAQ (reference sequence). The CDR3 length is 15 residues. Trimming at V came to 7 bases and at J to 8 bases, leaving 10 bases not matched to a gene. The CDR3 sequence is CASTVAGGPSHEQFF. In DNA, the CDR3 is TGTGCCAGCACCGTAGCGGGGGGGCCATCCCATGAGCAGTTCTTC. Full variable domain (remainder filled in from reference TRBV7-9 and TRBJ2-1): DTGVSQNPRHKITKRGQNVTFRCDPISEHNRLYWYRQTLGQGPEFLTYFQNEAQLEKSRLLSDRFSAERPKGSFSTLEIQRTEQGDSAMYLCASTVAGGPSHEQFFGPGTRLTVL.

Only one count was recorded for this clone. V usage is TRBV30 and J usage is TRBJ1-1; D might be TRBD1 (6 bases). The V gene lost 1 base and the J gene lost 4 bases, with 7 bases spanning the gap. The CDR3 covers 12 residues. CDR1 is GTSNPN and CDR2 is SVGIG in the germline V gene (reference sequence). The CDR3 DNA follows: TGTGCCTGGAGTGAAGGGGGCACTGAAGCTTTCTTT. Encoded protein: CAWSEGGTEAFF.

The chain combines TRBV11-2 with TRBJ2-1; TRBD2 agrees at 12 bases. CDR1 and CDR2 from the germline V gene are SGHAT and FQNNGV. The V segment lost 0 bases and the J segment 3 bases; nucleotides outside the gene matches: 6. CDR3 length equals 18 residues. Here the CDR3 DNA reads TGTGCCAGCAGCTTAGAACTCCGGGGACTAGCGGGCTACAATGAGCAGTTCTTC. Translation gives CASSLELRGLAGYNEQFF.

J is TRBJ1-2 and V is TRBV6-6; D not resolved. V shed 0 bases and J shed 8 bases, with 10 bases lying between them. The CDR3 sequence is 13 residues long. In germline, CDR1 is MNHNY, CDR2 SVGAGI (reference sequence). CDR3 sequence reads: CASSYSSTQGYTF. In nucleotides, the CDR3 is TGTGCCAGCAGTTACTCGTCGACACAAGGCTACACCTTC.

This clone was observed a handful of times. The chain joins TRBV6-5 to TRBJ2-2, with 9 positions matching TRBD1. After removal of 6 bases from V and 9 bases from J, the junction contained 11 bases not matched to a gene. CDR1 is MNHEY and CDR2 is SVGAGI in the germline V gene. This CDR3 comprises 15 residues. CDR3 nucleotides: TGTGCCAGCAGCCCCGGGACAGGGTCGATCTGGGAGCTGTTTTTT. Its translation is CASSPGTGSIWELFF.

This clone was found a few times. The CDR3 nucleotides read TGTGCCAGCAGCGCGGGGACAGGGCACGCTTATGGCTACACCTTC. It translates to CASSAGTGHAYGYTF. The rearrangement links TRBV27 to TRBJ1-2; 9 nucleotides match TRBD1. Per the germline V gene, CDR1 is MNHEY and CDR2 is SMNVEV (reference sequence). The CDR3 totals 15 residues. V gave up 6 bases and J gave up 5 bases; unmatched junction bases: 10.

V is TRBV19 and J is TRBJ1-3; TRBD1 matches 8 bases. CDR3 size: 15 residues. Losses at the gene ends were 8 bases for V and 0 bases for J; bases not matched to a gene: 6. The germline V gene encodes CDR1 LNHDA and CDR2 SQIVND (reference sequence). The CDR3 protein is CASWDRIRSGNTIYF. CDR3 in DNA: TGTGCCAGTTGGGACAGGATCCGCTCTGGAAACACCATATATTTT.

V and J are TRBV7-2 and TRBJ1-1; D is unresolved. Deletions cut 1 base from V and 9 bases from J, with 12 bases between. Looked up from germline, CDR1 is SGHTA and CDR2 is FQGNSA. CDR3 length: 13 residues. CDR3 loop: CASSLVLRRQAFF. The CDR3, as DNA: TGTGCCAGCAGCTTAGTCCTCCGGAGGCAAGCTTTCTTT.

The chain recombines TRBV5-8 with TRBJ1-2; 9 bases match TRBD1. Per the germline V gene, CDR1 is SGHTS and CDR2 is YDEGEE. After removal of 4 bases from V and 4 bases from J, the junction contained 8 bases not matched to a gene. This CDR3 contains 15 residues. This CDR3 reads CASSPGQGRVYGYTF. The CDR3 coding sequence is TGTGCCAGCAGCCCCGGACAGGGGAGGGTCTATGGCTACACCTTC.

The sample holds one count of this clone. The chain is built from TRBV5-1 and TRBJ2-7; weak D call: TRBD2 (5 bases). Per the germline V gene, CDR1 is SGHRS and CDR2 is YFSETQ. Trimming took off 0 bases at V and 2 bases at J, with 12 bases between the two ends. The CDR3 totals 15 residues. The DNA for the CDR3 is TGCGCCAGCAGCTTGGACGAGCGGTTGACCTACGAGCAGTACTTC. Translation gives CASSLDERLTYEQYF.

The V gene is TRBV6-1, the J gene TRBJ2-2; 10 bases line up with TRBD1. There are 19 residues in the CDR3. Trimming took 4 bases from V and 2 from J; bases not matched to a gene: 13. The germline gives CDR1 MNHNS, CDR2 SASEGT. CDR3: CASSVRGTGAKGNTGELFF. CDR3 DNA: TGTGCCAGCAGTGTCAGGGGGACAGGGGCTAAGGGTAACACCGGGGAGCTGTTTTTT.

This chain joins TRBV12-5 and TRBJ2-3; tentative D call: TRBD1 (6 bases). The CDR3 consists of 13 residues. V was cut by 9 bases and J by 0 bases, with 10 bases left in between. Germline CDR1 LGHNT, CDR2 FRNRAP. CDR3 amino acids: CASGTSSTDTQYF. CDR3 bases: TGTGCTAGCGGGACATCTAGCACAGATACGCAGTATTTT. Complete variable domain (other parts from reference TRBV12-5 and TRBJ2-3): DARVTQTPRHKVTEMGQEVTMRCQPILGHNTVFWYRQTMMQGLELLAYFRNRAPLDDSGMPKDRFSAEMPDATLATLKIQPSEPRDSAVYFCASGTSSTDTQYFGPGTRLTVL.

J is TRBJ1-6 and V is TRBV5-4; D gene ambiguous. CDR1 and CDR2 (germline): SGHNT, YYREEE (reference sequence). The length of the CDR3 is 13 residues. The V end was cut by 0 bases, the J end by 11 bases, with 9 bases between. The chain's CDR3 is CASSLGSPPPLHF. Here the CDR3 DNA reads TGTGCCAGCAGCTTGGGCAGTCCCCCACCCCTCCACTTT.

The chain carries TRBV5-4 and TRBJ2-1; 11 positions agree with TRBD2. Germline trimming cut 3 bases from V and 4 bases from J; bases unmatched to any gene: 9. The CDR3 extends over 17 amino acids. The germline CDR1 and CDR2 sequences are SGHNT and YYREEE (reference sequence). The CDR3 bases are TGTGCCAGCAGCTCACCGTTTAGCGGGGGGGCTTACAATGAGCAGTTCTTC. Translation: CASSSPFSGGAYNEQFF.

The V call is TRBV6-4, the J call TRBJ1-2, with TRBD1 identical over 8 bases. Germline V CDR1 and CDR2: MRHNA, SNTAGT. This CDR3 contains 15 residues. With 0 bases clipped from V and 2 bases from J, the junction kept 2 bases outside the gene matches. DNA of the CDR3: TGTGCCAGCAGTGACTCACAGGGGGGAAACTATGGCTACACCTTC. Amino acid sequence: CASSDSQGGNYGYTF.

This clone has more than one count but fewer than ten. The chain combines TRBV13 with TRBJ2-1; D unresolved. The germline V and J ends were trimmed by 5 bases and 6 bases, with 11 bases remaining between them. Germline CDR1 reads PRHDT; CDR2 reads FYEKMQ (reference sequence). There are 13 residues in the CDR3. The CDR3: CASSPAVVNEQFF. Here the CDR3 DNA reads TGTGCCAGCAGCCCCGCGGTGGTCAATGAGCAGTTCTTC.

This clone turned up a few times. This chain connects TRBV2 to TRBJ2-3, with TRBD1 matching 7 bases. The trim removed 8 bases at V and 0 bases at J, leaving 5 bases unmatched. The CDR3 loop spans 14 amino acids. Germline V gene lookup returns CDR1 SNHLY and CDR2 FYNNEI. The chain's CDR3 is CASPGQTSTDTQYF. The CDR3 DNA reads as TGTGCCAGCCCGGGACAGACTAGCACAGATACGCAGTATTTT.

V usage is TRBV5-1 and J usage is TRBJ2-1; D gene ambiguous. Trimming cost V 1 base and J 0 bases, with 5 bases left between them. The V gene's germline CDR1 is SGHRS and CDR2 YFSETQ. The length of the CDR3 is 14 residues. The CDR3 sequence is CASSLTSSYNEQFF. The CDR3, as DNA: TGCGCCAGCAGCTTGACGAGCTCCTACAATGAGCAGTTCTTC.